The rows below give T cell receptor beta chains drawn from one sample of a study of spatial heterogeneity in lung cancer. MiXCR, run by TCRdb on the 5' RACE reads, gives a single entry per CDR3 protein. The sample contains over 75,000 distinct CDR3 sequences, approximately 18% of which appear only once. The sample here was PBMCs, taken at surgery. These receptors all come from a male donor with early-stage non-small cell lung cancer. Each CDR3 is given with its conserved first and last residue. The order of the fields is D gene, J gene, V gene, CDR3 protein. The D gene is left open where the match is weak.

D gene: NA; J gene: TRBJ2-7; V gene: TRBV29-1; CDR3 protein: CSVGPETYEQYF
D gene: NA; J gene: TRBJ1-1; V gene: TRBV12-3/TRBV12-4; CDR3 protein: CASRSVLGRGSEAFF
D gene: TRBD2; J gene: TRBJ2-1; V gene: TRBV5-6; CDR3 protein: CASSQLAGGYNEQFF
D gene: NA; J gene: TRBJ1-1; V gene: TRBV7-9; CDR3 protein: CASSRRDMNTEAFF
D gene: NA; J gene: TRBJ1-2; V gene: TRBV10-3; CDR3 protein: CAISDDQGYGYTF
D gene: NA; J gene: TRBJ2-5; V gene: TRBV24-1; CDR3 protein: CATSREETQYF
D gene: NA; J gene: TRBJ1-1; V gene: TRBV12-5; CDR3 protein: CASGLFNTEAFF
D gene: TRBD2; J gene: TRBJ2-5; V gene: TRBV6-5; CDR3 protein: CASSYSGARTSGIETQYF
D gene: TRBD1; J gene: TRBJ1-6; V gene: TRBV7-6; CDR3 protein: CASSLDIDPWGTGNSPLHF
D gene: TRBD2; J gene: TRBJ2-1; V gene: TRBV7-9; CDR3 protein: CASSLGLAGPNEQFF
D gene: NA; J gene: TRBJ1-2; V gene: TRBV4-1; CDR3 protein: CASSQGPGGSYGYTF
D gene: TRBD1; J gene: TRBJ1-4; V gene: TRBV5-1; CDR3 protein: CASSRGQGIELFF
D gene: NA; J gene: TRBJ1-1; V gene: TRBV10-3; CDR3 protein: CAISRIQGSAEAFF
D gene: NA; J gene: TRBJ1-1; V gene: TRBV11-2; CDR3 protein: CASSSRLMNTEAFF
D gene: NA; J gene: TRBJ1-2; V gene: TRBV6-2/TRBV6-3; CDR3 protein: CASSYESYGYTF
D gene: NA; J gene: TRBJ2-5; V gene: TRBV27; CDR3 protein: CATRFSATSETQYF
D gene: NA; J gene: TRBJ1-5; V gene: TRBV6-5; CDR3 protein: CASSTGRRQPQHF
D gene: NA; J gene: TRBJ1-1; V gene: TRBV7-6; CDR3 protein: CASSLVQGNTEAFF
D gene: NA; J gene: TRBJ1-2; V gene: TRBV2; CDR3 protein: CASSPVYGYTF
D gene: TRBD2; J gene: TRBJ2-7; V gene: TRBV7-9; CDR3 protein: CASSSLVKGGSSYEQYF
D gene: NA; J gene: TRBJ2-5; V gene: TRBV5-1; CDR3 protein: CASSLGWTEETQYF
D gene: NA; J gene: TRBJ2-1; V gene: TRBV2; CDR3 protein: CASSVQAFGEQFF
D gene: NA; J gene: TRBJ2-3; V gene: TRBV20-1; CDR3 protein: CSARGARGLTDTQYF
D gene: NA; J gene: TRBJ2-1; V gene: TRBV9; CDR3 protein: CASSVATGFNGNEQFF